Below are 27 T cell receptor beta chains sequenced from a single sample in a study. TCRdb ran MiXCR on the RT-PCR reads and lists one entry per CDR3 protein. Of about 700,000 distinct CDR3 sequences in the sample, approximately 15% were seen once. Sequencing used memory CD4+ T cells from blood. Receptors originate from a female donor in good health, serving as a healthy control.

This clonotype was counted ten times or more. The J gene is TRBJ1-1, the V gene TRBV27, with a tentative D call TRBD1 (5 bases). This CDR3 spans 13 amino acids. V lost 3 bases to trimming and J lost 4 bases, with 9 bases between them. Germline loops: CDR1 MNHEY, CDR2 SMNVEV (reference sequence). CDR3: CASSFQGTTEAFF. The DNA of the CDR3 is TGTGCCAGCAGTTTTCAGGGAACCACTGAAGCTTTCTTT.

This clonotype was recorded a few times. The chain recombines TRBV6-1 with TRBJ1-1, with a tentative D call TRBD1 (6 bases). The CDR3 totals 15 residues. V lost 3 bases to trimming and J lost 0 bases, with 11 bases between them. CDR1 and CDR2 from the germline V gene are MNHNS and SASEGT. The CDR3, as DNA: TGTGCCAGCAGTGAGACTCAGGGGATGAACACTGAAGCTTTCTTT. Protein: CASSETQGMNTEAFF.

The CDR3 here is CASSQEGRSDEQFF. Written as DNA, the CDR3 is TGCGCCAGCAGCCAAGAAGGTCGAAGCGATGAGCAGTTCTTC. V and J are TRBV4-3 and TRBJ2-1; D is uncertain. Germline V gives CDR1 LGHNA, CDR2 YSLEER. This CDR3 is built from 14 residues. V lost 0 bases and J 8 bases, leaving 11 bases between the germline ends.

The rearrangement links TRBV11-2 to TRBJ1-1, with a possible D match to TRBD1 (6 bases). The germline V gene has CDR1 SGHAT and CDR2 FQNNGV. CDR3 length equals 12 residues. V was trimmed by 6 bases and J by 9 bases, leaving 14 bases between them. The CDR3 DNA reads TGTGCCAGCAGTACCAACAGGGAAAAAGCTTTCTTT. It translates to CASSTNREKAFF.

This clonotype showed up many times. The chain carries TRBV12-3 or TRBV12-4 and TRBJ1-1, with 7 bases that match TRBD1. Germline trimming cut 6 bases from V and 0 bases from J; bases unmatched to any gene: 4. The CDR3 extends over 14 amino acids. The CDR3 region is CASSPQGLNTEAFF. CDR3 in DNA: TGTGCCAGCAGCCCACAGGGGCTGAACACTGAAGCTTTCTTT.

This clonotype showed up many times. This rearrangement joins TRBV12-3 or TRBV12-4 to TRBJ1-1; D not certain. The V gene lost 6 bases and the J gene lost 0 bases, with 11 bases spanning the gap. The CDR3 has 14 residues. CDR3 nucleotides: TGTGCCAGCAGCCGGGAGATTATGAACACTGAAGCTTTCTTT. Translation: CASSREIMNTEAFF.

The rearrangement links TRBV20-1 to TRBJ2-1, with 9 bases lining up with TRBD2. Germline V CDR1 and CDR2: DFQATT, SNEGSKA (reference sequence). This CDR3 comprises 17 residues. V gave up 2 bases and J gave up 4 bases; unmatched junction bases: 12. Here the CDR3 reads CSARPQERGENYNEQFF. DNA of the CDR3: TGCAGTGCTAGACCTCAAGAGCGGGGGGAGAATTACAATGAGCAGTTCTTC.

The chain joins TRBV20-1 to TRBJ1-2; 9 bases fit TRBD1. This CDR3 comprises 15 residues. Per the germline V gene, CDR1 is DFQATT and CDR2 is SNEGSKA (reference sequence). The V gene end was trimmed by 5 bases and the J gene end by 5 bases; junction bases not matched to a gene: 12. In DNA form, the CDR3 reads TGCAGTGCTGATATGGGACAGGGTCCTTTTTATGGCTACACCTTC. Residues: CSADMGQGPFYGYTF.

The V and J genes are TRBV2 and TRBJ1-2; the D is unclear. Germline V gene lookup returns CDR1 SNHLY and CDR2 FYNNEI. The CDR3 runs to 14 residues. V lost 5 bases and J lost 2, with 12 bases in between. The CDR3 DNA sequence: TGTGCCAGCAGTCCTTCCGGATTCAACTATGGCTACACCTTC. This gives the protein CASSPSGFNYGYTF.

This clonotype was counted at least ten times. The chain links TRBV29-1 to TRBJ2-5; D may match TRBD1 or TRBD2 (5 bases each). The CDR3 contains 12 residues. Germline assignment: CDR1 SQVTM and CDR2 ANQGSEA. V was trimmed by 6 bases and J by 6 bases, leaving 14 bases between them. The CDR3 coding sequence is TGCAGCGTAGGGGACCCCCCCCAGACCCAGTACTTC. It specifies CSVGDPPQTQYF.

The chain is built from TRBV11-2 and TRBJ2-7; D is unresolved. V was cut by 2 bases and J by 6 bases, with 14 bases left in between. The CDR3 covers 14 residues. The V gene's germline CDR1 is SGHAT and CDR2 FQNNGV. The DNA for the CDR3 is TGTGCCAGCAGCTTATCGGACCGGGCTGGCGAGCAGTACTTC. This encodes CASSLSDRAGEQYF.

V is TRBV20-1 and J is TRBJ1-1; tentatively, D is TRBD1 (6 bases). Trimming took off 5 bases at V and 0 bases at J, with 16 bases between the two ends. The CDR3 is made up of 15 amino acids. Per germline, CDR1 DFQATT and CDR2 SNEGSKA (reference sequence). Here the CDR3 reads CSASLTGTLNTEAFF. The DNA for the CDR3 is TGCAGTGCTTCCTTGACCGGGACACTGAACACTGAAGCTTTCTTT.

The chain uses TRBV5-8 and TRBJ2-6; unclear D gene. In germline, CDR1 is SGHTS, CDR2 YDEGEE. CDR3 length: 15 amino acids. With 5 bases removed from V and 6 bases from J, the gap between germline ends came to 15 bases. For the CDR3, the DNA is TGTGCCAGCAGGATCCGAGGTCTCGAGGCCAACGTCCTGACTTTC. Protein product: CASRIRGLEANVLTF.

The chain recombines TRBV6-6 with TRBJ2-1; D is ambiguous. CDR1 is MNHNY and CDR2 is SVGAGI in the germline V gene (reference sequence). The CDR3 spans 15 residues. Trimming stripped 8 bases from V and 7 bases from J, with 21 bases between. The CDR3, as DNA: TGTGCCAGCTATCCTATGACGGCCGCAGTGAATGAGCAGTTCTTC. It yields the protein CASYPMTAAVNEQFF.

The chain couples TRBV4-3 to TRBJ1-6; D might be TRBD1 (6 bases). CDR1 LGHNA and CDR2 YSLEER come from the germline V gene. The length of the CDR3 is 17 residues. Trimming took off 3 bases at V and 8 bases at J, with 20 bases between the two ends. CDR3 region: CASSQEPRGLDDSPLHF. In nucleotides, the CDR3 is TGCGCCAGCAGCCAGGAACCCAGGGGTCTCGATGATTCACCCCTCCACTTT.

This clonotype was detected many times. V gene TRBV15 combines with J gene TRBJ1-2, with D possibly TRBD1 on 5 matching bases. The CDR3 consists of 14 residues. Germline CDR1 is LNHNV and CDR2 is YYDKDF (reference sequence). The ends were cut back, 0 bases at V and 8 bases at J, with 13 bases in the middle. The CDR3 DNA is TGTGCCACCAGCAGAGACAGGGCCCCAGAGGGCTACACCTTC. Amino acid sequence: CATSRDRAPEGYTF.

The sample holds a few counts of this clonotype. The chain uses TRBV6-1 and TRBJ2-7; D is ambiguous. V was pared by 0 bases and J by 8 bases, with 8 bases between. Germline V gives CDR1 MNHNS, CDR2 SASEGT. The CDR3 loop spans 12 amino acids. CDR3: CASSEAEQKQYF. The CDR3 DNA is TGTGCCAGCAGTGAAGCGGAACAAAAGCAGTACTTC.

This clonotype was seen at least ten times. The chain combines TRBV5-1 with TRBJ2-5, with a tentative D call TRBD2 (6 bases). The V end was cut by 4 bases, the J end by 5 bases, with 18 bases between. The germline gives CDR1 SGHRS, CDR2 YFSETQ. The length of the CDR3 is 15 residues. This chain's CDR3 is CASSPSLGREETQYF. The DNA for the CDR3 is TGCGCCAGCAGCCCCAGCCTAGGTCGGGAGGAGACCCAGTACTTC. The variable domain in full, with the rest retrieved from reference TRBV5-1 and TRBJ2-5, is KAGVTQTPRYLIKTRGQQVTLSCSPISGHRSVSWYQQTPGQGLQFLFEYFSETQRNKGNFPGRFSGRQFSNSRSEMNVSTLELGDSALYLCASSPSLGREETQYFGPGTRLLVL.

There are a few counts of this clonotype. The chain couples TRBV20-1 to TRBJ2-4, with D perhaps TRBD1 (5 bases). The CDR3 covers 13 residues. The germline CDR1 and CDR2 sequences are DFQATT and SNEGSKA (reference sequence). V lost 6 bases to trimming and J lost 1 base, with 10 bases between them. CDR3 sequence reads: CSATQGAKNIQYF. DNA for the CDR3: TGCAGTGCAACCCAGGGCGCCAAAAACATTCAGTACTTC.

This chain joins TRBV28 and TRBJ2-3; either TRBD1 or TRBD2 may supply D (5 bases each). The CDR3 has 13 residues. Germline V CDR1 and CDR2: MDHEN, SYDVKM. V lost 6 bases, J lost 2 bases, and 9 bases lay in between. This CDR3 reads CASRGDHTDTQYF. CDR3 DNA sequence: TGTGCCAGCAGAGGGGACCACACAGATACGCAGTATTTT.

V gene TRBV10-3 combines with J gene TRBJ2-1; a possible D gene is TRBD2 (6 bases). V lost 4 bases and J lost 3, with 10 bases in between. The CDR3 length is 14 residues. From germline, CDR1 is ENHRY and CDR2 SYGVKD. CDR3 DNA sequence: TGTGCCATCAGTGGGATGGGAGGCTACAATGAGCAGTTCTTC. It is translated as CAISGMGGYNEQFF.

The table lists this clonotype with a few counts. This rearrangement joins TRBV6-1 to TRBJ1-1; D might be TRBD1 (5 bases). This CDR3 spans 14 amino acids. In germline, CDR1 is MNHNS, CDR2 SASEGT. Trimming removed 5 bases from V and 3 bases from J, with 13 bases in between. As DNA, the CDR3 is TGTGCCAGCAGTAGGGACGGAGGATACACTGAAGCTTTCTTT. Translated, it gives CASSRDGGYTEAFF.

This clonotype was seen ten or more times. The rearrangement links TRBV5-1 to TRBJ2-1; no clear D. CDR1 and CDR2 (germline): SGHRS, YFSETQ. This CDR3 spans 14 amino acids. Trimming removed 0 bases from V and 2 bases from J, with 6 bases in between. CDR3 sequence: CASSLVDAYNEQFF. The CDR3 coding sequence is TGCGCCAGCAGCTTGGTGGACGCCTACAATGAGCAGTTCTTC.

The chain links TRBV12-3 or TRBV12-4 to TRBJ1-4; D is unclear. The CDR3 has 14 residues. Trimming removed 3 bases at V and 5 bases at J, with 10 bases between. The CDR3 sequence is CASSFSTVNEKLFF. The CDR3 DNA reads TGTGCCAGCAGTTTTAGCACGGTGAATGAAAAACTGTTTTTT.

The rearrangement uses TRBV7-9 and TRBJ2-3; 10 nucleotides agree with TRBD2. CDR3 length: 16 residues. Per the germline V gene, CDR1 is SEHNR and CDR2 is FQNEAQ (reference sequence). The trim removed 2 bases at V and 2 bases at J, leaving 4 bases unmatched. Written as DNA, the CDR3 is TGTGCCAGCAGCTTATATCTAGCGGGGGACACAGATACGCAGTATTTT. Translating gives CASSLYLAGDTDTQYF. The complete variable domain, with remaining parts taken from reference TRBV7-9 and TRBJ2-3, reads DTGVSQNPRHKITKRGQNVTFRCDPISEHNRLYWYRQTLGQGPEFLTYFQNEAQLEKSRLLSDRFSAERPKGSFSTLEIQRTEQGDSAMYLCASSLYLAGDTDTQYFGPGTRLTVL.

This rearrangement joins TRBV20-1 to TRBJ2-1; D gene uncertain. Germline V lookup: CDR1 DFQATT, CDR2 SNEGSKA (reference sequence). There are 14 residues in the CDR3. Trimming cost V 5 bases and J 0 bases, with 11 bases left between them. The CDR3 here is CSAPGPPSYNEQFF. The CDR3 coding sequence is TGCAGTGCTCCGGGTCCTCCCTCCTACAATGAGCAGTTCTTC.

Ten or more counts support this clonotype. The chain couples TRBV6-5 to TRBJ2-7, with TRBD2 matching 9 bases. This CDR3 has 17 residues. Germline V gene data show CDR1 as MNHEY and CDR2 as SVGAGI. V shed 0 bases, J shed 6 bases, and the junction held 12 bases outside the gene matches. In nucleotides, the CDR3 is TGTGCCAGCAGTTACTCTGGGCTAGCGGGGTCCCTTGTCGAGCAGTACTTC. Amino acids: CASSYSGLAGSLVEQYF.